The source of this T cell receptor beta chain is a study of spatial heterogeneity in lung cancer. Time point meaning: sample taken at primary tumor resection. Sequencing covered unsorted whole RNA taken from tumor, nontumor lung or frozen PBMC. The donors were 55 to 80 patients with non-small cell lung cancer that was early-stage and untreated. This CDR3 spans 13 amino acids. CDR1 is SQVTM and CDR2 is ANQGSEA in the germline V gene. There are a few counts of this clonotype. The junction departs from germline at one end; a sequencing error may be responsible. In TCRdb, the 5' RACE reads were re-called with MiXCR into one record per CDR3 protein. The sample lists more than 65,000 distinct CDR3 sequences, around 12% occurring once.

The sequence derives from a male donor with early-stage non-small cell lung cancer. This chain joins TRBV29-1 and TRBJ2-3; D may be TRBD1 (6 bases). The material was PBMCs, obtained at surgery. CDR3 in amino acids: CSAETGNTDTQYF. CDR3 sequence (DNA): TGCAGCGCTGAAACAGGGAACACAGATACGCAGTATTTT.